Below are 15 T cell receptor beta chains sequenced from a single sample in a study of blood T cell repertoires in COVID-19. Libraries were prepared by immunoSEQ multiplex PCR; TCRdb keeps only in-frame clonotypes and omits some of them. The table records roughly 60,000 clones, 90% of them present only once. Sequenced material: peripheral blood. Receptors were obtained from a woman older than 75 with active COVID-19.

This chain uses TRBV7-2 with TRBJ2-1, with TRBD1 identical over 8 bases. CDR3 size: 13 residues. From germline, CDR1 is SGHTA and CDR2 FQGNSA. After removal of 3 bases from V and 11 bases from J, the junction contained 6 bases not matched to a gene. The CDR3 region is CASSLQGARKQFF. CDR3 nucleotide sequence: TGTGCCAGCAGCTTGCAGGGGGCGCGAAAGCAGTTCTTC.

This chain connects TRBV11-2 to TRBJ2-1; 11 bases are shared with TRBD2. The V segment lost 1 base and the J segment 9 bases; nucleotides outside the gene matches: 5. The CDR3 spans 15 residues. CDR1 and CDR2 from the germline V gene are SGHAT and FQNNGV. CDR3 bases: TGTGCCAGCAGCTTAGTGGCTAGCGGGGGGTTTGAGCAGTTCTTC. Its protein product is CASSLVASGGFEQFF.

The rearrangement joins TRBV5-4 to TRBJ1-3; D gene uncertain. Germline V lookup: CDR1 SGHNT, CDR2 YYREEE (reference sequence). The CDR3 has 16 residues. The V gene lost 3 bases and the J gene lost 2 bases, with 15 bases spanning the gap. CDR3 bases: TGTGCCAGCAGCTGGGGAGGTTCCACAGCTGGAAACACCATATATTTT. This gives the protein CASSWGGSTAGNTIYF.

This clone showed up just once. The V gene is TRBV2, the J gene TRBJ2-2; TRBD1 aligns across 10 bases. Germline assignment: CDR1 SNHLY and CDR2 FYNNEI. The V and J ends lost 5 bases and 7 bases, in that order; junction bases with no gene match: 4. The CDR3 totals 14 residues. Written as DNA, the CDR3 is TGTGCCAGCAGTTCAGGACAGGGGGGCGGGGAGCTGTTTTTT. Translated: CASSSGQGGGELFF.

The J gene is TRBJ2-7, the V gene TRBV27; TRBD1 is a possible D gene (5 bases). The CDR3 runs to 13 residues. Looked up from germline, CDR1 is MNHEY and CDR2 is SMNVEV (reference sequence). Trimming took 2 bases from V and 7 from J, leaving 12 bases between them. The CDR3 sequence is CASSLQGNGEQYF. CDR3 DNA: TGTGCCAGCAGTTTACAGGGAAATGGGGAGCAGTACTTC.

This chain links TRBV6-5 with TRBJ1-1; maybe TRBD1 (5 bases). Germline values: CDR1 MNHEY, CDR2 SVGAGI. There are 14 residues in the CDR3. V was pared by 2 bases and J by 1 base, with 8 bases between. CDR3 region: CASSYDGGNTEAFF. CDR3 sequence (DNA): TGTGCCAGCAGTTACGACGGGGGGAACACTGAAGCTTTCTTT.

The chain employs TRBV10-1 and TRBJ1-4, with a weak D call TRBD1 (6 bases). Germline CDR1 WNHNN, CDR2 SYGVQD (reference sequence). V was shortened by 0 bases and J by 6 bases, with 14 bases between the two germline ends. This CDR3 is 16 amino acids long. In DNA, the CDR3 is TGCGCCAGCAGTGAGTCGGCGGGGGCAATCCATGAAAAACTGTTTTTT. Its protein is CASSESAGAIHEKLFF.

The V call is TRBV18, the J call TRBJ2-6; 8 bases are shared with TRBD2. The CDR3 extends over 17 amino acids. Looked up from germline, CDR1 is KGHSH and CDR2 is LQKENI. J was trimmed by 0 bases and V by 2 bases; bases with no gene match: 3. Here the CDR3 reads CASSPVGGASGANVLTF. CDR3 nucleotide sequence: TGTGCCAGCTCACCAGTCGGGGGGGCCTCTGGGGCCAACGTCCTGACTTTC.

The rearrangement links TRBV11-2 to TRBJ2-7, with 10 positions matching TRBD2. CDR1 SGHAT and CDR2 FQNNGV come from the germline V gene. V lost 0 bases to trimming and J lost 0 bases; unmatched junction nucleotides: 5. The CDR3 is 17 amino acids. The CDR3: CASSLDSGLAASYEQYF. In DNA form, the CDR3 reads TGTGCCAGCAGCTTAGATAGCGGACTAGCGGCCTCCTACGAGCAGTACTTC. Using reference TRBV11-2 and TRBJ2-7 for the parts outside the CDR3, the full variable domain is EAGVAQSPRYKIIEKRQSVAFWCNPISGHATLYWYQQILGQGPKLLIQFQNNGVVDDSQLPKDRFSAERLKGVDSTLKIQPAKLEDSAVYLCASSLDSGLAASYEQYFGPGTRLTVT.

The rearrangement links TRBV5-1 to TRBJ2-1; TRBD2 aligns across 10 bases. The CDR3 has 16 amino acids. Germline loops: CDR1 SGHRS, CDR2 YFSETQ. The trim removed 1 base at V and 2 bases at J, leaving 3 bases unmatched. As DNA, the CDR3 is TGCGCCAGCAGCTTGAGCGGGAGGGGCACCTACAATGAGCAGTTCTTC. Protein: CASSLSGRGTYNEQFF.

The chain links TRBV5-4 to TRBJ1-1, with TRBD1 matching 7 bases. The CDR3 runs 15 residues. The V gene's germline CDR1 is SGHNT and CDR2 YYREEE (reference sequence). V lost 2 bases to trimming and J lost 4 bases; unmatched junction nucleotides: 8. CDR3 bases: TGTGCCAGCAGCTTCGATCCGGGACAGACCACTGAAGCTTTCTTT. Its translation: CASSFDPGQTTEAFF.

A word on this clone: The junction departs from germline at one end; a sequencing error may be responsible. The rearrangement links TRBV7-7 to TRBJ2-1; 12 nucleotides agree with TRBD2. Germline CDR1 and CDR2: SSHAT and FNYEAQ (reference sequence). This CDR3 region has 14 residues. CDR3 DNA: TGTGCTAGCAGCCCTAGCGGGAGGGGGAATGAGCAGTTCTTC. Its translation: CASSPSGRGNEQFF.

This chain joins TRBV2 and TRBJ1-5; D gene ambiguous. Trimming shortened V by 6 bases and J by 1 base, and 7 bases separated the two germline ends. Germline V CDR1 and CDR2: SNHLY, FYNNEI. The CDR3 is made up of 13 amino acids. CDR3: CASRAKSNQPQHF. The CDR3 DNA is TGTGCCAGCAGGGCCAAAAGCAATCAGCCCCAGCATTTT.

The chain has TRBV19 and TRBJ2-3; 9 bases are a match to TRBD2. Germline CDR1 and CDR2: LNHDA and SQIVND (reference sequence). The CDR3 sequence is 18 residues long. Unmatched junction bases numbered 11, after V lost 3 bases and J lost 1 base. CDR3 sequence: CASSIFSSSGEGTDTQYF. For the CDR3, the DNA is TGTGCCAGTAGTATTTTCTCCTCTAGCGGGGAGGGCACAGATACGCAGTATTTT.

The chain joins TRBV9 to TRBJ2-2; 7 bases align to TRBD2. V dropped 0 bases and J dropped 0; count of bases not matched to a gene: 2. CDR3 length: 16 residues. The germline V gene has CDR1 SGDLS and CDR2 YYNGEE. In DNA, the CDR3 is TGTGCCAGCAGCGTAGCAAGCGGGGCGAACACCGGGGAGCTGTTTTTT. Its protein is CASSVASGANTGELFF.